The 18 T cell receptor beta chains below come from one sample, sequenced in a study of OX40 agonist ivuxolimab in advanced cancers. Here immunoSEQ multiplex PCR was the method, and the copy in TCRdb shows in-frame clones only, minus some. The table records around 19,000 clones, more than 60% of them present only once. This specimen was CD4+ or CD8+ T cells sorted from blood, taken in a trial of the OX40 agonist ivuxolimab. The receptors stem from an adult with an advanced solid tumor such as melanoma, head and neck, liver or kidney cancer.

The gene calls are TRBV2 and TRBJ2-5; 14 bases map to TRBD2. This CDR3 comprises 15 residues. V was clipped by 7 bases and J by 5 bases; unmatched bases: 6. Germline V gives CDR1 SNHLY, CDR2 FYNNEI. CDR3 DNA: TGTGCCAGCAAGCGACTAGCGGGAGGGGGGGAGACCCAGTACTTC. Amino acid sequence: CASKRLAGGGETQYF.

The V gene is TRBV28, the J gene TRBJ2-5, with a possible D match to TRBD1 (7 bases). CDR1 and CDR2 (germline): MDHEN, SYDVKM. V dropped 7 bases and J dropped 2 bases, with 20 bases sitting between them. The CDR3 is made up of 16 amino acids. This CDR3 reads CASTPTLGGQQETQYF. The CDR3 DNA reads TGTGCCAGCACTCCTACACTGGGGGGACAGCAAGAGACCCAGTACTTC.

V is TRBV4-3 and J is TRBJ2-3, with D unresolved. The V gene lost 0 bases and the J gene lost 3 bases, with 13 bases spanning the gap. The CDR3 has 16 amino acids. Germline V gene lookup returns CDR1 LGHNA and CDR2 YSLEER. The CDR3 loop reads CASSQDETGGTDTQYF. For the CDR3, the DNA is TGCGCCAGCAGCCAAGACGAGACGGGTGGGACAGATACGCAGTATTTT.

J is TRBJ1-2 and V is TRBV6-5; 7 bases are shared with TRBD1. The germline V gene has CDR1 MNHEY and CDR2 SVGAGI. The V segment lost 2 bases and the J segment 6 bases; nucleotides outside the gene matches: 6. This CDR3 contains 14 residues. CDR3: CASSYEAGGDGYTF. Here the CDR3 DNA reads TGTGCCAGCAGTTACGAGGCAGGGGGTGATGGCTACACCTTC.

The chain combines TRBV4-3 with TRBJ2-5; perhaps TRBD2 as D (5 bases). From germline, CDR1 is LGHNA and CDR2 YSLEER. CDR3 size: 15 residues. V gave up 4 bases and J gave up 3 bases, with 15 bases separating them. The CDR3 sequence: CASSRPGEVEETQYF. DNA for the CDR3: TGCGCCAGCAGCCGCCCCGGGGAAGTTGAAGAGACCCAGTACTTC.

In its sample, this clone was seen once. The chain employs TRBV6-4 and TRBJ2-3, with TRBD2 matching 14 bases. Trimming at V came to 0 bases and at J to 4 bases, leaving 0 bases not matched to a gene. The CDR3 loop spans 16 amino acids. The V gene's germline CDR1 is MRHNA and CDR2 SNTAGT. In DNA, the CDR3 is TGTGCCAGCAGTGACTCGACTAGCGGGGGGGCAGATACGCAGTATTTT. Translating gives CASSDSTSGGADTQYF.

V and J are TRBV5-5 and TRBJ1-5, with unresolved D. V was shortened by 4 bases and J by 7 bases, with 9 bases between the two germline ends. This CDR3 comprises 12 residues. Germline V gene sequence: CDR1 SGHKS, CDR2 YYEKEE (reference sequence). CDR3 nucleotide sequence: TGTGCCAGCAGCCTGGGTACCCAGCCCCAGCATTTT. Residues: CASSLGTQPQHF. The variable domain in full, completed from reference TRBV5-5 and TRBJ1-5, reads DAGVTQSPTHLIKTRGQQVTLRCSPISGHKSVSWYQQVLGQGPQFIFQYYEKEERGRGNFPDRFSARQFPNYSSELNVNALLLGDSALYLCASSLGTQPQHFGDGTRLSIL.

The chain links TRBV6-5 to TRBJ1-1, with D possibly matching TRBD1 (5 bases). V shed 4 bases and J shed 1 base, with 7 bases lying between them. The germline V gene encodes CDR1 MNHEY and CDR2 SVGAGI. The CDR3 length is 13 residues. The CDR3: CASSSDRNTEAFF. CDR3 bases: TGTGCCAGCAGTTCTGACAGGAACACTGAAGCTTTCTTT.

The V gene is TRBV5-6, the J gene TRBJ1-6, with D possibly matching TRBD1 (5 bases). The CDR3 covers 15 residues. Germline-derived CDR1 and CDR2 are SGHDT and YYEEEE. Trimming stripped 4 bases from V and 9 bases from J, with 17 bases between. The CDR3 here is CASSTGPIGASPLHF. DNA of the CDR3: TGTGCCAGCAGCACTGGACCTATTGGGGCTTCACCCCTCCACTTT.

DNA of the CDR3: TGTGCCAGCAGTTACATGGAAAACAATGAGCAGTTCTTC. Translated, it gives CASSYMENNEQFF. The genes are TRBV6-5 and TRBJ2-1; D gene unclear. Per the germline V gene, CDR1 is MNHEY and CDR2 is SVGAGI. V was cut by 2 bases and J by 5 bases, with 7 bases left in between. The CDR3 spans 13 residues.

The V gene is TRBV6-1, the J gene TRBJ2-7, with no clear D. The germline gives CDR1 MNHNS, CDR2 SASEGT. V was clipped by 10 bases and J by 13 bases, with 17 bases between them. The CDR3 has 10 residues. CDR3 in amino acids: CATAGFWKYF. Here the CDR3 DNA reads TGTGCCACCGCCGGATTCTGGAAATACTTC.

J is TRBJ2-7 and V is TRBV5-1; the match to TRBD1 covers 10 bases. Trimming took 3 bases from V and 7 from J; bases not matched to a gene: 7. The CDR3 runs to 14 residues. Germline CDR1 is SGHRS and CDR2 is YFSETQ. CDR3 DNA sequence: TGCGCCAGCAGCTGGGCAGGACAGGGGGGTGAGCAGTACTTC. Translating it yields CASSWAGQGGEQYF.

This clone was detected only once. The chain has TRBV6-6 and TRBJ2-7; the match to TRBD1 covers 8 bases. J was trimmed by 2 bases and V by 7 bases; bases with no gene match: 10. The CDR3 is 15 residues long. The germline gives CDR1 MNHNY, CDR2 SVGAGI (reference sequence). This chain's CDR3 is CASIGRDRSTYEQYF. The DNA of the CDR3 is TGTGCCAGCATTGGCCGGGACAGGAGCACCTACGAGCAGTACTTC.

The sample holds many counts of this clone. The V and J genes are TRBV5-6 and TRBJ2-1; TRBD2 matches at 11 bases. The V and J ends lost 3 bases and 8 bases, in that order; junction bases with no gene match: 7. CDR1 SGHDT and CDR2 YYEEEE come from the germline V gene. The CDR3 is made up of 15 amino acids. CDR3 amino acids: CASSWVLAGVHEQFF. CDR3 sequence (DNA): TGTGCCAGCAGCTGGGTACTAGCGGGAGTCCATGAGCAGTTCTTC.

This chain links TRBV28 with TRBJ1-1; 9 positions match TRBD1. The junction had 15 bases not matched to a gene; V was cut back by 3 bases and J by 7 bases. The CDR3 sequence is 17 residues long. Germline lookup yields CDR1 MDHEN and CDR2 SYDVKM. Here the CDR3 reads CASSFAGTGFFRFEAFF. Written as DNA, the CDR3 is TGTGCCAGCAGTTTCGCCGGGACAGGGTTCTTTCGGTTTGAAGCTTTCTTT.

This chain links TRBV19 with TRBJ1-1; 7 nucleotides agree with TRBD1. Losses at the gene ends were 5 bases for V and 6 bases for J; bases not matched to a gene: 6. The CDR3 runs 13 residues. Per germline, CDR1 LNHDA and CDR2 SQIVND (reference sequence). The DNA for the CDR3 is TGTGCCAGTAGTGTCCTAGGGGGCCCTGAAGCTTTCTTT. Translated: CASSVLGGPEAFF.

The chain has TRBV10-2 and TRBJ2-2, with TRBD1 as a possible D gene (6 bases). Per germline, CDR1 WSHSY and CDR2 SAAADI. This CDR3 comprises 13 residues. V was clipped by 7 bases and J by 2 bases, with 8 bases between them. The CDR3 loop is CASMDRNTGELFF. The CDR3 DNA sequence: TGCGCCAGCATGGACAGAAACACCGGGGAGCTGTTTTTT.

The chain links TRBV4-3 to TRBJ2-1; TRBD1 matches at 8 bases. J lost 8 bases, V lost 0 bases, and 6 bases had no gene match. Per germline, CDR1 LGHNA and CDR2 YSLEER. CDR3 size: 15 residues. CDR3 DNA sequence: TGCGCCAGCAGCCAAGATGACAGGGGCGGCGATGAGCAGTTCTTC. Translating gives CASSQDDRGGDEQFF.